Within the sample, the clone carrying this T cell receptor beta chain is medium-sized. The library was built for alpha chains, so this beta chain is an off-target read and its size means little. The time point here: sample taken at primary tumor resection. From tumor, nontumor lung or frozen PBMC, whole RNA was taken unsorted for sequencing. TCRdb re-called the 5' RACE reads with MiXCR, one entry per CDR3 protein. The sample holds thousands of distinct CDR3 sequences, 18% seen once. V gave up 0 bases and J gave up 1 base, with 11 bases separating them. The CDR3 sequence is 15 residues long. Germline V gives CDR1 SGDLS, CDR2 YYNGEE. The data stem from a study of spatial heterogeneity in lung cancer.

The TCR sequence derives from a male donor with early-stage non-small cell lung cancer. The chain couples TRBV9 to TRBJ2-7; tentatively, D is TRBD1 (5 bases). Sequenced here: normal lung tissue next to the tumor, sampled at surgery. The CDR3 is CASSVGRTSSYEQYF. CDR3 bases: TGTGCCAGCAGCGTAGGCAGGACAAGTTCCTACGAGCAGTACTTC. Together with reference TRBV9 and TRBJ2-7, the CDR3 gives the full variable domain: DSGVTQTPKHLITATGQRVTLRCSPRSGDLSVYWYQQSLDQGLQFLIQYYNGEERAKGNILERFSAQQFPDLHSELNLSSLELGDSALYFCASSVGRTSSYEQYFGPGTRLTVT.